The 7 T cell receptor beta chains below all came from one sample that was sequenced in a study of blood T cell repertoires in COVID-19. Profiling relied on immunoSEQ multiplex PCR, and the TCRdb table lists in-frame clones only, not all of them. Of 100,000 or so clones listed, almost 95% were seen once; the top ten hold approximately 5.4%. The material sequenced was peripheral blood. Source of these receptors: a man over 45 with active COVID-19.

In nucleotides, the CDR3 is TGTGCCAGCAGCTTGGCTAGCGGGAGGGTATACGAGCAGTACTTC. Its protein product is CASSLASGRVYEQYF. This chain connects TRBV7-8 to TRBJ2-7, with TRBD2 matching over 12 bases. The CDR3 sequence is 15 residues long. The germline CDR1 and CDR2 sequences are SGHVS and FQNEAQ. Germline trimming cut 3 bases from V and 4 bases from J; bases unmatched to any gene: 4.

The CDR3 loop reads CASSSVFYEQYF. The CDR3 DNA sequence: TGTGCCAGCAGCTCGGTCTTCTACGAGCAGTACTTC. This chain links TRBV6-5 with TRBJ2-7, with D unresolved. This CDR3 region has 12 residues. The germline V and J ends were trimmed by 6 bases and 3 bases, with 9 bases remaining between them. Germline CDR1 is MNHEY and CDR2 is SVGAGI.

This chain uses TRBV19 with TRBJ2-1; 7 nucleotides match TRBD2. This CDR3 is built from 13 residues. Unmatched junction bases numbered 5, after V lost 3 bases and J lost 9 bases. Germline V CDR1 and CDR2: LNHDA, SQIVND (reference sequence). In nucleotides, the CDR3 is TGTGCCAGTAGTATCGAGGGAGGGGCTGAGCAGTTCTTC. This sequence encodes CASSIEGGAEQFF. The complete variable domain, with remaining parts taken from reference TRBV19 and TRBJ2-1, reads DGGITQSPKYLFRKEGQNVTLSCEQNLNHDAMYWYRQDPGQGLRLIYYSQIVNDFQKGDIAEGYSVSREKKESFPLTVTSAQKNPTAFYLCASSIEGGAEQFFGPGTRLTVL.

The rearrangement links TRBV19 to TRBJ1-2; 8 bases agree with TRBD1. V was pared by 4 bases and J by 0 bases, with 7 bases of the junction left unmatched. The CDR3 covers 16 residues. Germline V gene sequence: CDR1 LNHDA, CDR2 SQIVND (reference sequence). The chain's CDR3 is CASSTWTGKPNYGYTF. CDR3 DNA: TGTGCCAGTAGTACCTGGACAGGGAAACCTAACTATGGCTACACCTTC.

The chain joins TRBV15 to TRBJ2-3; D is possibly TRBD1 (5 bases). CDR1 is LNHNV and CDR2 is YYDKDF in the germline V gene (reference sequence). The CDR3 extends over 17 amino acids. The V end was cut by 0 bases, the J end by 6 bases, with 19 bases between. CDR3 DNA sequence: TGTGCCACCAGCAGAGATTATTTTCGACAGCGAGCGGATACGCAGTATTTT. Protein: CATSRDYFRQRADTQYF.

The V call is TRBV9, the J call TRBJ1-5; the D gene is possibly TRBD1 (6 bases). Trimming took off 3 bases at V and 3 bases at J, with 10 bases between the two ends. Germline assignment: CDR1 SGDLS and CDR2 YYNGEE. This CDR3 comprises 14 residues. The CDR3 reads CASSASGVNQPQHF. DNA of the CDR3: TGTGCCAGCAGCGCCTCAGGGGTCAATCAGCCCCAGCATTTT.

This rearrangement joins TRBV9 to TRBJ1-5, with TRBD1 matching over 8 bases. CDR3 size: 15 residues. CDR1 and CDR2 (germline): SGDLS, YYNGEE. The V gene end was trimmed by 3 bases and the J gene end by 7 bases; junction bases not matched to a gene: 9. CDR3 loop: CASSAGQGLKQPQHF. CDR3 nucleotide sequence: TGTGCCAGCAGCGCTGGACAGGGACTCAAGCAGCCCCAGCATTTT.